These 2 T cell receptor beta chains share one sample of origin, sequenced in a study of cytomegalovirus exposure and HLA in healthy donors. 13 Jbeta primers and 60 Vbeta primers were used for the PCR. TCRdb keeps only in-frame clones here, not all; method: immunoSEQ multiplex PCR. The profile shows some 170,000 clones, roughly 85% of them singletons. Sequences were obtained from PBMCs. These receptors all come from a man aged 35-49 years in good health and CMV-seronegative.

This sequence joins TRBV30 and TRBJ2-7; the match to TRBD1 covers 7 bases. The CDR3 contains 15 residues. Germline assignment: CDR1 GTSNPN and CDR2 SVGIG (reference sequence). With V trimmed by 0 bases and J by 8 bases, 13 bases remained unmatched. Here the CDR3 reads CAWSVFGTAASKQYF. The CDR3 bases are TGTGCCTGGAGTGTATTCGGGACAGCCGCCTCGAAGCAGTACTTC.

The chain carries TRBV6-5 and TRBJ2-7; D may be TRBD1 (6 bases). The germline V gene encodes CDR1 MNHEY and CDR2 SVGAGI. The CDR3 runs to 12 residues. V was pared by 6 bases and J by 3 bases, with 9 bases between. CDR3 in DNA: TGTGCCAGCAGCTCGGACAGCTACGAGCAGTACTTC. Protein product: CASSSDSYEQYF.